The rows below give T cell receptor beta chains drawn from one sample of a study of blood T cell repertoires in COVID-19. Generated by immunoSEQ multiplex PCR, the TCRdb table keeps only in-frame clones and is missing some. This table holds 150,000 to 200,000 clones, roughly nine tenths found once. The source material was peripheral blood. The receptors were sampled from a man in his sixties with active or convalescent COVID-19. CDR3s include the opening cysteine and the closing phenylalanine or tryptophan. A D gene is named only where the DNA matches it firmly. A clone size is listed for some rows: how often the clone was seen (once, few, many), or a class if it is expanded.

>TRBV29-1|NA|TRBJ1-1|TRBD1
TGCAGCGTTTTACCGGGACAGGGGGCTGGGGCTTTCTTT
CSVLPGQGAGAFF
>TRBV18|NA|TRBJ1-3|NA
TGTGCCAGCTCCTCTAATAACCCGCTACCGAATTCTGGAAACACCATATATTTT
CASSSNNPLPNSGNTIYF
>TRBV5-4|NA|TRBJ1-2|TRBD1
TGTGCCAGCAGCCCGGACTGGGACAGGGGTTCGTATGGCTACACCTTC
CASSPDWDRGSYGYTF
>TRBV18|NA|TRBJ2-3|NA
TGTGCCAGCTCACCAACGACAGGCACAGATACGCAGTATTTT
CASSPTTGTDTQYF
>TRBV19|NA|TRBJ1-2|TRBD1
TGTGCCAGTAGTATTAGGGCAGGGGGCGCGGGGAACTATGGCTACACCTTC
CASSIRAGGAGNYGYTF
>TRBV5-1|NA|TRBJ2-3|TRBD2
TGCGCCAGCAGCTTAGCGGGGCTTGGCACAGATACGCAGTATTTT
CASSLAGLGTDTQYF
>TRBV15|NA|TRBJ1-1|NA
TGTGCCACCAGCAGAGGGGAGGCTGAAGCTTTCTTT
CATSRGEAEAFF
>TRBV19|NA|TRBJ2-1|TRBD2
TGTGCCAGTAGTATATATCTCGCTAGCGGGAGGAATGAGCAGTTCTTC
CASSIYLASGRNEQFF
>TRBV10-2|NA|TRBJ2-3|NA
TGCGCCAGCAGGAACGGGCGGGGAAGCACAGATACGCAGTATTTT
CASRNGRGSTDTQYF
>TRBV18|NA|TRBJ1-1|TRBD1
TGTGCCAGCTCACCAGACAGGGCGAACACTGAAGCTTTCTTT
CASSPDRANTEAFF
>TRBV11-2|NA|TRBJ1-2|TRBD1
TGTGCCAGCAGCTTAGGGACAGGGAATAACTATGGCTACACCTTC
CASSLGTGNNYGYTF
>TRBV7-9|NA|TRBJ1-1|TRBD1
TGTGCCAGCAGCACAGGGGGCGGGAACACTGAAGCTTTCTTT
CASSTGGGNTEAFF
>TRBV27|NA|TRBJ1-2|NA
TGTGCCAGCAGTAAAACAGGGTTGTATGGCTACACCTTC
CASSKTGLYGYTF
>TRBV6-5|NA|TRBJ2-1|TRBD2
TGTGCCAGCAGCCAAGGACTAGCGGGAGTGGATGAGCAGTTCTTC
CASSQGLAGVDEQFF
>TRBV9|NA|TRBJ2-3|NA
TGTGCCAGCAGCGTAGTCGGAGACTCTAGCACAGATACGCAGTATTTT
CASSVVGDSSTDTQYF
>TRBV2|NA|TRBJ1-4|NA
TGTGCCAGTCGGTCGGGGGAGACGGTCGAAAAACTGTTTTTT
CASRSGETVEKLFF
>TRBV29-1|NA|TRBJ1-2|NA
TGCAGCGCCTGGACTGGCTATGGCTACACCTTC
CSAWTGYGYTF
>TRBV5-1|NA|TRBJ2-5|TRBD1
TGCGCCAGCAGCTCGACAGGGGGCTGGGAGACCCAGTACTTC
CASSSTGGWETQYF
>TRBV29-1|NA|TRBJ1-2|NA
TGCAGCGTTGAAGCGCCAGGGCCGTATGGCTACACCTTC
CSVEAPGPYGYTF
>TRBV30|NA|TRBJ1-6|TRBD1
TGTGCCTGGACGGGACAGGGGACTAATTCACCCCTCCACTTT
CAWTGQGTNSPLHF
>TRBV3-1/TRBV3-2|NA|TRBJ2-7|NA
TGTGCCAGCAGCCATTCGTATAGAGACTACGAGCAGTACTTC
CASSHSYRDYEQYF
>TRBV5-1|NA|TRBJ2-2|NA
TGCGCCAGCAGCTTAGAGGCCGGGGAGCTGTTTTTT
CASSLEAGELFF
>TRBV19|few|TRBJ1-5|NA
TGTGCCAGTAGTCCAGGGGAAATTCAGCCCCAGCATTTT
CASSPGEIQPQHF
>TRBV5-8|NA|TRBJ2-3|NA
TGTGCCAGCAACCTCGCCAGTCATTCGCAGTATTTT
CASNLASHSQYF
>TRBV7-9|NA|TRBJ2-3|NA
TGTGCCAGCAGCTTCAGGGGTCGAGGAGATACGCAGTATTTT
CASSFRGRGDTQYF
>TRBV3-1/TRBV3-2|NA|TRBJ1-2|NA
TGTGCCAGCAGCCAAGCCACATACTACGGCTACACCTTC
CASSQATYYGYTF
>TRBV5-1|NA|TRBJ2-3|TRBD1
TGCGCCAGCAGAAAGTGGGCAGGGGGCGACACAGATACGCAGTATTTT
CASRKWAGGDTDTQYF